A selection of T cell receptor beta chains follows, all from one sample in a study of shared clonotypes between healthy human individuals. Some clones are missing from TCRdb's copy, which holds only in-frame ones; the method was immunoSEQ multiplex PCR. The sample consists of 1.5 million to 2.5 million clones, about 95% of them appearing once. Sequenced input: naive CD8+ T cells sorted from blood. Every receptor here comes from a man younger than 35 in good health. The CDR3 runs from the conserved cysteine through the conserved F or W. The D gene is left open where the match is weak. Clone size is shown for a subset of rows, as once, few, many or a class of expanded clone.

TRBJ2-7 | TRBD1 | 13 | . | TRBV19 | CACSTGTGYEQYF | TGTGCCTGCTCCACCGGGACAGGGTACGAGCAGTACTTC
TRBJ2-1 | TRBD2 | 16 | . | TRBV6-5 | CASSSAGLAGFDEQFF | TGTGCCAGCAGTTCAGCGGGACTAGCGGGATTCGATGAGCAGTTCTTC
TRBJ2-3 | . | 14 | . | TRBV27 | CASSHRESTDTQYF | TGTGCCAGCAGTCATAGGGAGAGCACAGATACGCAGTATTTT
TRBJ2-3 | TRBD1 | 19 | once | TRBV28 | CASSLLGQGGTSSTDTQYF | TGTGCCAGCAGTTTATTAGGACAGGGGGGGACCTCTAGCACAGATACGCAGTATTTT
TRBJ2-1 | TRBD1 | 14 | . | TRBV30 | CAWSVQGAYNEQFF | TGTGCCTGGAGTGTACAGGGGGCCTACAATGAGCAGTTCTTC
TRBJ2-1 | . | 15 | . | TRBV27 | CASSLGSPTHNEQFF | TGTGCCAGCAGTTTAGGAAGCCCTACTCACAATGAGCAGTTCTTC
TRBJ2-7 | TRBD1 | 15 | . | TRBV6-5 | CASRTQPGQEYEQYF | TGTGCCAGCAGGACGCAACCGGGACAGGAGTACGAGCAGTACTTC
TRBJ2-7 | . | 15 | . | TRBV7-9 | CASSPSLARRGEQYF | TGTGCCAGCAGCCCCTCGTTGGCCCGGAGAGGCGAGCAGTACTTC
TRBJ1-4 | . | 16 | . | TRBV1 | CTSSQSTGWPVEKLFF | TGCACCAGCAGCCAATCTACCGGGTGGCCGGTTGAAAAACTGTTTTTT
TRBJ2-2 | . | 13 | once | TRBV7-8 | CASSGTNTGELFF | TGTGCCAGCAGCGGTACGAACACCGGGGAGCTGTTTTTT
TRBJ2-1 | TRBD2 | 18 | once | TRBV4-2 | CASRNPGLAGPGVNEQFF | TGTGCCAGCAGGAATCCGGGACTAGCGGGTCCGGGGGTGAATGAGCAGTTCTTC
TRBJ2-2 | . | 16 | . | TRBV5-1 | CASSLGSSMVSGELFF | TGCGCCAGCAGCTTAGGTTCGTCGATGGTTTCCGGGGAGCTGTTTTTT
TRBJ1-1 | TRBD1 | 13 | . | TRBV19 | CASKPKTGAEAFF | TGTGCCAGTAAACCTAAGACAGGGGCCGAAGCTTTCTTT
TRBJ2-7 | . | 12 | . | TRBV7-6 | CASRDSMGEQYF | TGTGCCAGCAGGGATTCGATGGGCGAGCAGTACTTC
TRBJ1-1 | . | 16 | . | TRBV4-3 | CASSQAGGVMNTEAFF | TGCGCCAGCAGCCAAGCGGGGGGAGTAATGAACACTGAAGCTTTCTTT
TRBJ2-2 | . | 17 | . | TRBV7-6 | CASSPLLKSANTGELFF | TGTGCCAGCAGCCCGTTACTGAAAAGCGCGAACACCGGGGAGCTGTTTTTT
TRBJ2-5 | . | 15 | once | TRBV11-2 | CASSLDYSMQETQYF | TGTGCCAGCAGCTTAGATTATTCAATGCAAGAGACCCAGTACTTC
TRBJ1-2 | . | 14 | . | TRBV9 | CASSNLDSFNGYTF | TGTGCCAGCAGCAACCTCGACAGTTTTAATGGCTACACCTTC
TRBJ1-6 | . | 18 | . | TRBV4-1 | CASSQETGAYSYNSPLHF | TGCGCCAGCAGCCAAGAGACCGGGGCCTACTCCTATAATTCACCCCTCCACTTT
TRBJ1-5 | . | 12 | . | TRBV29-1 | CSVVPWNQPQHF | TGCAGCGTTGTGCCCTGGAATCAGCCCCAGCATTTT
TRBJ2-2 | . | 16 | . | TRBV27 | CASSLLDDPNTGELFF | TGTGCCAGCAGTTTATTAGACGATCCGAACACCGGGGAGCTGTTTTTT
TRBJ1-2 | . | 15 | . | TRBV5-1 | CASSLEAGSGYGYTF | TGCGCCAGCAGCTTGGAGGCAGGGTCTGGCTATGGCTACACCTTC
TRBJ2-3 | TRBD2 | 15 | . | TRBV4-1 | CASSQVGLAGDTQYF | TGCGCCAGCAGCCAAGTAGGACTAGCGGGAGATACGCAGTATTTT
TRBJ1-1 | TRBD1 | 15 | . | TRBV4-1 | CASSQARGAGTEAFF | TGCGCCAGCAGCCAGGCCAGGGGGGCAGGAACTGAAGCTTTCTTT
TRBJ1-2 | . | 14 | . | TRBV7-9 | CASSLAGKLGGYTF | TGTGCCAGCTCCCTCGCAGGAAAACTGGGGGGCTACACCTTC
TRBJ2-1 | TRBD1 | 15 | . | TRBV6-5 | CASSYSGTAHNEQFF | TGTGCCAGCAGTTACTCTGGGACAGCTCACAATGAGCAGTTCTTC
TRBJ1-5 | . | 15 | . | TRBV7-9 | CASSSPTERGQPQHF | TGTGCCAGCAGCTCCCCGACAGAAAGGGGCCAGCCCCAGCATTTT
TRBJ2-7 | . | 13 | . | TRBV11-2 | CASSIRSVYEQYF | TGTGCCAGCAGCATAAGGTCGGTCTACGAGCAGTACTTC
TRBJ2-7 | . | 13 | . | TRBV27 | CASSQAGPGRQYF | TGTGCCAGCAGTCAAGCAGGGCCGGGAAGACAGTACTTC
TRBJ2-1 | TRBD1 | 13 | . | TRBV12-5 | CASGQGTGVEQFF | TGTGCTAGTGGTCAAGGGACAGGGGTTGAGCAGTTCTTC
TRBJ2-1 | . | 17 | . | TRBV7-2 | CASSLVMGRSSYNEQFF | TGTGCCAGCAGCTTAGTGATGGGCCGAAGCTCCTACAATGAGCAGTTCTTC
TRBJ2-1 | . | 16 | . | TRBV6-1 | CASSESEYTTYNEQFF | TGTGCCAGCAGTGAAAGTGAGTATACGACCTACAATGAGCAGTTCTTC
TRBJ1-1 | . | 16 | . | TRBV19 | CASQPREFALNTEAFF | TGTGCCAGCCAACCCAGGGAGTTCGCCCTGAACACTGAAGCTTTCTTT
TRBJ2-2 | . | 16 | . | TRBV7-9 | CASSLDLRGRTGELFF | TGTGCCAGCAGCTTAGATCTCAGGGGCAGAACCGGGGAGCTGTTTTTT
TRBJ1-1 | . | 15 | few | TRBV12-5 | CASGLLQKMNTEAFF | TGTGCTAGTGGTTTGCTACAAAAGATGAACACTGAAGCTTTCTTT
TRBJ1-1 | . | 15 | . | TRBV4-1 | CASSQEFGRGTEAFF | TGCGCCAGCAGCCAAGAGTTTGGCAGGGGCACTGAAGCTTTCTTT
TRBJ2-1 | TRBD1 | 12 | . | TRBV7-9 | CASSSTGNEQFF | TGTGCCAGCAGCTCGACAGGGAATGAGCAGTTCTTC
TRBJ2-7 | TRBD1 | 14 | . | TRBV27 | CASSGQGNSYEQYF | TGTGCCAGCAGTGGACAGGGGAACTCCTACGAGCAGTACTTC
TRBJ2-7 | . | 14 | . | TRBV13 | CASSLGGQGYEQYF | TGTGCCAGCAGCTTAGGTGGGCAGGGATACGAGCAGTACTTC
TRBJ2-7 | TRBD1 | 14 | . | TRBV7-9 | CASSPDRSTYEQYF | TGTGCCAGCAGCCCGGACAGGTCCACCTACGAGCAGTACTTC
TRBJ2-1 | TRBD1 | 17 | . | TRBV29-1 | CSVEGDTGGLEYNEQFF | TGCAGCGTTGAAGGCGATACAGGGGGCCTCGAATACAATGAGCAGTTCTTC
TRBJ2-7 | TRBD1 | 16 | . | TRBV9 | CASSVSPGQGAFEQYF | TGTGCCAGCAGCGTGTCACCGGGACAGGGGGCGTTCGAGCAGTACTTC
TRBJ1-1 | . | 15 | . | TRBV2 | CASSKGLTVNTEAFF | TGTGCCAGCAGTAAGGGGCTCACCGTGAACACTGAAGCTTTCTTT
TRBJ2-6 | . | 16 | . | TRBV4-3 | CASSQDRATGANVLTF | TGCGCCAGCAGCCAAGATCGGGCTACTGGGGCCAACGTCCTGACTTTC
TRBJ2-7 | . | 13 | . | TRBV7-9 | CASSKPGLYEQYF | TGTGCCAGCAGTAAGCCGGGGCTCTACGAGCAGTACTTC